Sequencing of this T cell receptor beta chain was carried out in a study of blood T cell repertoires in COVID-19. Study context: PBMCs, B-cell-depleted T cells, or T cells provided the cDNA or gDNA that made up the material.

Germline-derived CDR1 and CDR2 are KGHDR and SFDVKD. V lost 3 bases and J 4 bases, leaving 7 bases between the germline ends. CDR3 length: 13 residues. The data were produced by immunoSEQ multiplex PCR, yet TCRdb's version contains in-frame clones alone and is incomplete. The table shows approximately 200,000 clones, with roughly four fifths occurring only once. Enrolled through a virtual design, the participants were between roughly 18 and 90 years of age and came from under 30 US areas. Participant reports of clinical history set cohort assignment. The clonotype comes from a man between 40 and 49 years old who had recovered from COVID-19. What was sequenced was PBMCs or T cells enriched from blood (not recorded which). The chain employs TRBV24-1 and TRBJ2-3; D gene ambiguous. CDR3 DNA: TGTGCCACCAGTGATGGCGGTTCAGATACGCAGTATTTT. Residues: CATSDGGSDTQYF.